This TCR beta chain was sequenced in a study of regulatory T cells in long-lasting Graves disease. Study results and limitations: The number of shared public clonotypes was higher in persistent patients (fewer than 3,000) than new patients (about 910).

This clonotype was detected ten times or more. No antigen is known for it. Arm-PCR of CDR3 regions and iRepertoire HTBI primers were the basis on which TCR beta libraries were built. Via MiXCR, TCRdb re-called the multiplex PCR reads, giving one row per CDR3 protein. The data contain about 620,000 distinct CDR3 sequences, roughly 15% of them seen just once; the ten biggest clones take up 15% to 20%. Time point in this sample: newly diagnosed GD, antithyroid drugs for less than 3 months. Extracted RNA from PBMCs served as the source of the TCR library. This sample was also put to use in a study of T cells in Graves' hyperthyroidism and ophthalmopathy.

The sequence was collected from a woman aged 25 to 39 with Graves disease. The sequenced sample was peripheral blood mononuclear cells (PBMCs), obtained at new diagnosis, from a patient treated with antithyroid drugs.

CDR3 amino acids: CSVDSVPDTQYF. Here the CDR3 DNA reads TGCAGCGTTGATTCCGTCCCAGATACGCAGTATTTT. The genes are TRBV29-1 and TRBJ2-3; D unclear. From germline, CDR1 is SQVTM and CDR2 ANQGSEA. The CDR3 length is 12 residues. The germline V and J ends were trimmed by 3 bases and 4 bases, with 8 bases remaining between them.